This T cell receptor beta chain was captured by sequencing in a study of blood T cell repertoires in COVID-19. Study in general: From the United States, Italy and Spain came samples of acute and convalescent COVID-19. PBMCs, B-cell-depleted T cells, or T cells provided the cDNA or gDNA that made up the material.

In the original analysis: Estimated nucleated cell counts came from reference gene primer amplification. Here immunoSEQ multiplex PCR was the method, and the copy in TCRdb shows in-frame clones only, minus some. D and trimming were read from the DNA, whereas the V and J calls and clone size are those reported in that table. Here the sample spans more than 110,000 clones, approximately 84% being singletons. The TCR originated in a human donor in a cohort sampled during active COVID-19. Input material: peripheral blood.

The CDR3 DNA reads TGTGCCAGCTCACCACCCATCACTAGCGGGGGGCAAGAGACCCAGTACTTC. Translation: CASSPPITSGGQETQYF. The chain combines TRBV18 with TRBJ2-5, with 12 bases lining up with TRBD2. The CDR3 extends over 17 amino acids. V lost 0 bases, J lost 2 bases, and 4 bases stayed unmatched. Looked up from germline, CDR1 is KGHSH and CDR2 is LQKENI.